The 19 T cell receptor beta chains given below trace back to one sample, sequenced in a study of blood T cell repertoires in COVID-19. Sequencing used immunoSEQ multiplex PCR; TCRdb keeps in-frame clones, though not all of them. Of 60,000 to 85,000 clones listed, about 92% are singletons. Sequenced sample: peripheral blood. The receptor set was obtained from a man aged 50-60 years with acute or convalescent COVID-19.

The chain has TRBV28 and TRBJ1-5; TRBD1 agrees at 7 bases. Trimming cost V 6 bases and J 9 bases; bases outside gene matches: 8. From germline, CDR1 is MDHEN and CDR2 SYDVKM. The CDR3 runs 13 residues. CDR3 in amino acids: CASRGTAQRPQHF. The CDR3 DNA is TGTGCCAGCAGGGGGACAGCCCAGAGGCCCCAGCATTTT. The full variable domain, with the rest looked up from reference TRBV28 and TRBJ1-5, is DVKVTQSSRYLVKRTGEKVFLECVQDMDHENMFWYRQDPGLGLRLIYFSYDVKMKEKGDIPEGYSVSREKKERFSLILESASTNQTSMYLCASRGTAQRPQHFGDGTRLSIL.

This clone showed up just once. The chain joins TRBV9 to TRBJ2-7; 9 nucleotides line up with TRBD1. V was pared by 3 bases and J by 8 bases, with 15 bases of the junction left unmatched. The CDR3 is made up of 16 amino acids. CDR1 SGDLS and CDR2 YYNGEE come from the germline V gene. The CDR3 sequence: CASSAGTPGQGYKQYF. DNA for the CDR3: TGTGCCAGCAGCGCCGGTACTCCGGGACAGGGTTACAAGCAGTACTTC.

This chain joins TRBV7-8 and TRBJ2-1; weak D call: TRBD2 (5 bases). The V gene's germline CDR1 is SGHVS and CDR2 FQNEAQ. With 8 bases removed from V and 0 bases from J, the gap between germline ends came to 8 bases. This CDR3 is 13 amino acids long. The CDR3 loop reads CASAGGSYNEQFF. In DNA, the CDR3 is TGTGCCAGCGCAGGAGGCTCCTACAATGAGCAGTTCTTC.

The chain uses TRBV6-2 or TRBV6-3 and TRBJ2-7; possibly TRBD1 for D (6 bases). This CDR3 spans 17 amino acids. V lost 0 bases to trimming and J lost 0 bases, with 15 bases between them. CDR1 and CDR2 from the germline V gene are MNHEY and SVGEGT. CDR3 DNA: TGTGCCAGCAGTTACTCCACAGGGTTCTTTAGCTCCTACGAGCAGTACTTC. Translated, it gives CASSYSTGFFSSYEQYF.

The chain recombines TRBV7-8 with TRBJ2-7; 11 bases line up with TRBD2. Germline CDR1 SGHVS, CDR2 FQNEAQ. J was trimmed by 2 bases and V by 7 bases; bases with no gene match: 4. There are 14 residues in the CDR3. The CDR3: CASTPTSGAYEQYF. DNA of the CDR3: TGTGCCAGCACCCCGACTAGCGGGGCCTACGAGCAGTACTTC.

The chain is built from TRBV2 and TRBJ1-2; tentatively, D is TRBD1 (6 bases). The CDR3 sequence is 11 residues long. The ends were cut back, 8 bases at V and 5 bases at J, with 9 bases in the middle. Per the germline V gene, CDR1 is SNHLY and CDR2 is FYNNEI. The CDR3 DNA reads TGTGCCAGCCGACAGGAGTATGGCTACACCTTC. Translation: CASRQEYGYTF.

The V call is TRBV19, the J call TRBJ1-1, with D unresolved. V shed 5 bases and J shed 3 bases, with 13 bases lying between them. The length of the CDR3 is 14 residues. CDR1 LNHDA and CDR2 SQIVND come from the germline V gene (reference sequence). The CDR3: CASSDYGRHTEAFF. CDR3 sequence (DNA): TGTGCCAGTAGTGACTACGGGAGGCACACTGAAGCTTTCTTT.

This sequence joins TRBV9 and TRBJ2-4; TRBD1 is a possible D gene (5 bases). This CDR3 has 15 amino acids. Trimming took off 5 bases at V and 0 bases at J, with 12 bases between the two ends. CDR1 and CDR2 from the germline V gene are SGDLS and YYNGEE. The chain's CDR3 is CASSRAGQAKNIQYF. CDR3 coding DNA: TGTGCCAGCAGTCGAGCAGGGCAAGCCAAAAACATTCAGTACTTC.

By share of the sample, this clone is medium-sized. The chain carries TRBV5-8 and TRBJ1-1; unclear D gene. CDR3 length: 18 residues. Deletions cut 0 bases from V and 6 bases from J, with 24 bases between. Germline V gene data show CDR1 as SGHTS and CDR2 as YDEGEE. The CDR3 bases are TGTGCCAGCAGCTTGGCCCCCGAACGACGGAAGTGGAGCTCTGAAGCTTTCTTT. This sequence encodes CASSLAPERRKWSSEAFF. The entire variable domain, with the rest obtained from reference TRBV5-8 and TRBJ1-1, is as follows: EAGVTQSPTHLIKTRGQQATLRCSPISGHTSVYWYQQALGLGLQFLLWYDEGEERNRGNFPPRFSGRQFPNYSSELNVNALELEDSALYLCASSLAPERRKWSSEAFFGQGTRLTVV.

The V gene is TRBV27, the J gene TRBJ2-3; 8 bases are a match to TRBD1. CDR1 MNHEY and CDR2 SMNVEV come from the germline V gene (reference sequence). CDR3 length: 17 amino acids. The V gene end was trimmed by 2 bases and the J gene end by 4 bases; junction bases not matched to a gene: 11. The CDR3 DNA reads as TGTGCCAGCAGTTTACGCGACAGGGGTCTCGTCTCAGATACGCAGTATTTT. Translation: CASSLRDRGLVSDTQYF.

The genes are TRBV19 and TRBJ2-7; 8 bases map to TRBD2. Germline V gene data show CDR1 as LNHDA and CDR2 as SQIVND (reference sequence). The V and J ends lost 5 bases and 7 bases, in that order; junction bases with no gene match: 13. The CDR3 contains 15 residues. Here the CDR3 reads CASSPSGGARQEQYF. The CDR3 DNA reads TGTGCCAGTAGTCCATCGGGGGGGGCCAGGCAAGAGCAGTACTTC.

This chain links TRBV3-1 (or the pseudogene TRBV3-2) with TRBJ1-3, with unresolved D. V was pared by 0 bases and J by 0 bases, with 9 bases between. This CDR3 has 16 residues. Germline CDR1 LGHDT, CDR2 YNNKEL (reference sequence). This CDR3 reads CASSQDLTASGNTIYF. The DNA of the CDR3 is TGTGCCAGCAGCCAAGATCTAACAGCCTCTGGAAACACCATATATTTT.

The rearrangement uses TRBV27 and TRBJ1-1, with D perhaps matching TRBD1 (6 bases). Germline lookup yields CDR1 MNHEY and CDR2 SMNVEV (reference sequence). V was cut by 0 bases and J by 1 base, with 9 bases left in between. The CDR3 sequence is 15 residues long. The CDR3 coding sequence is TGTGCCAGCAGTTTATCGGGAGGGGGGAACACTGAAGCTTTCTTT. Protein: CASSLSGGGNTEAFF.

The gene calls are TRBV7-2 and TRBJ1-2; 7 nucleotides line up with TRBD1. Unmatched junction bases numbered 2, after V lost 2 bases and J lost 2 bases. Germline CDR1 SGHTA, CDR2 FQGNSA. CDR3 length: 14 amino acids. The CDR3 loop reads CASSLMGQNYGYTF. CDR3 bases: TGTGCCAGCAGCTTAATGGGACAGAACTATGGCTACACCTTC. Full variable domain (remainder filled in from reference TRBV7-2 and TRBJ1-2): GAGVSQSPSNKVTEKGKDVELRCDPISGHTALYWYRQSLGQGLEFLIYFQGNSAPDKSGLPSDRFSAERTGGSVSTLTIQRTQQEDSAVYLCASSLMGQNYGYTFGSGTRLTVV.

As DNA, the CDR3 is TGTGCCAGCAGCCCGGGACAGGGGGCCGGGGCCAACGTCCTGACTTTC. It codes for CASSPGQGAGANVLTF. The chain has TRBV5-4 and TRBJ2-6; 12 positions match TRBD1. The CDR3 extends over 16 amino acids. J gave up 4 bases and V 4 bases, and 3 bases lay outside the gene matches. CDR1 and CDR2 (germline): SGHNT, YYREEE (reference sequence).

The chain recombines TRBV28 with TRBJ1-3; the D is unclear. Trimming shortened V by 7 bases and J by 3 bases, and 16 bases separated the two germline ends. CDR1 MDHEN and CDR2 SYDVKM come from the germline V gene. This CDR3 spans 15 amino acids. The CDR3 is CASTKGGGIGNTIYF. As DNA, the CDR3 is TGTGCCAGCACCAAGGGTGGCGGGATTGGAAACACCATATATTTT.

This chain links TRBV6-5 with TRBJ1-1, with a weak D call TRBD1 (5 bases). With 6 bases removed from V and 1 base from J, the gap between germline ends came to 9 bases. The CDR3 totals 13 residues. The germline gives CDR1 MNHEY, CDR2 SVGAGI. The CDR3 reads CASRPGQNTEAFF. CDR3 nucleotide sequence: TGTGCCAGCAGACCAGGACAGAACACTGAAGCTTTCTTT.

This clone is termed medium-sized (0.01 to 0.1%). The chain joins TRBV30 to TRBJ1-1; D is unresolved. The V gene lost 5 bases and the J gene lost 4 bases, with 11 bases spanning the gap. CDR3 length equals 12 residues. CDR1 is GTSNPN and CDR2 is SVGIG in the germline V gene (reference sequence). This CDR3 is CAWGSTGTEAFF. The CDR3 nucleotides are TGTGCCTGGGGGAGCACCGGCACTGAAGCTTTCTTT.

CDR3 sequence (DNA): TGTGCCAGCAGTTTAGACCCCCCGGGGGGGGCTGGCAATCAGCCCCAGCATTTT. This translates into CASSLDPPGGAGNQPQHF. This rearrangement joins TRBV27 to TRBJ1-5; maybe TRBD1 (6 bases). Trimming pared 2 bases from V and 2 bases from J, leaving 19 bases between. Germline loops: CDR1 MNHEY, CDR2 SMNVEV (reference sequence). The CDR3 is 18 residues long.